The 9 T cell receptor beta chains listed next were all sequenced from one sample in a study of blood T cells in healthy people across ages. Combining a sample-barcoded 5' primer with a J-beta primer mix, a second PCR ran for 7 to 11 cycles. TCRdb fed the 5' RACE reads into MiXCR, producing one record per CDR3 protein. Of over 600,000 distinct CDR3 sequences in the sample, more than 55% were seen once. Material for sequencing was blood. These receptor sequences come from a man between 40 and 49 years old in good health.

The chain links TRBV18 to TRBJ2-2; no firm D call. Trimming shortened V by 4 bases and J by 8 bases, and 20 bases separated the two germline ends. The CDR3 runs 16 residues. CDR1 is KGHSH, CDR2 LQKENI, per germline. CDR3 sequence: CASSLIQTGASGELFF. As DNA, the CDR3 is TGTGCCAGCTCACTCATTCAGACCGGAGCTTCGGGGGAGCTGTTTTTT.

The rearrangement uses TRBV12-3 or TRBV12-4 and TRBJ2-3; D gene ambiguous. The germline V and J ends were trimmed by 6 bases and 2 bases, with 21 bases remaining between them. The CDR3 consists of 17 residues. The chain's CDR3 is CASRPPNGSPNTDTQYF. In nucleotides, the CDR3 is TGTGCCAGCAGGCCCCCCAACGGGTCACCTAACACAGATACGCAGTATTTT.

This rearrangement joins TRBV5-6 to TRBJ2-5; D remains ambiguous. CDR1 is SGHDT, CDR2 YYEEEE, per germline. The V and J ends lost 7 bases and 3 bases respectively, with 19 bases between them. This CDR3 comprises 15 residues. CDR3 residues: CASYRSLDLEETQYF. CDR3 coding DNA: TGTGCCAGCTACCGGTCGCTGGATCTTGAAGAGACCCAGTACTTC.

This clonotype came up many times. V is TRBV6-2 or TRBV6-3 and J is TRBJ2-7; D not certain. The CDR3 runs to 12 residues. In germline, CDR1 is MNHEY, CDR2 SVGEGT. Trimming removed 8 bases from V and 3 bases from J, with 11 bases in between. The CDR3 DNA follows: TGTGCCAGCTGGGCAGACTTCTACGAGCAGTACTTC. It specifies CASWADFYEQYF.

This clonotype was detected once. The chain employs TRBV19 and TRBJ2-5, with D tentatively TRBD2 (6 bases). The J call may not be correct, given that the DNA end is closer to TRBJ2-7. Germline CDR1 LNHDA, CDR2 SQIVND (reference sequence). This CDR3 has 14 residues. The CDR3: CASSNPGSVYEQYF. CDR3 DNA sequence: TGTGCCAGTAGTAACCCCGGGAGTGTCTACGAGCAGTACTTC.

This clonotype has a handful of counts. V is TRBV9 and J is TRBJ2-7, with 9 bases that match TRBD1. The CDR3 runs to 18 residues. The germline gives CDR1 SGDLS, CDR2 YYNGEE. V was clipped by 0 bases and J by 0 bases; unmatched bases: 10. CDR3 in DNA: TGTGCCAGCAGCGTAGGGATCCGCGGGGACAGGGTCTCCTACGAGCAGTACTTC. It translates to CASSVGIRGDRVSYEQYF.

CDR3 DNA sequence: TGTGCCAGCAGCCCTGGACAGCTATACGAGCAGTACTTC. Translating gives CASSPGQLYEQYF. This chain uses TRBV5-6 with TRBJ2-7; D perhaps matches TRBD1 (6 bases). From germline, CDR1 is SGHDT and CDR2 YYEEEE. Trimming shortened V by 4 bases and J by 4 bases, and 12 bases separated the two germline ends. CDR3 length equals 13 residues. Using reference TRBV5-6 and TRBJ2-7 for the parts outside the CDR3, the full variable domain is DAGVTQSPTHLIKTRGQQVTLRCSPKSGHDTVSWYQQALGQGPQFIFQYYEEEERQRGNFPDRFSGHQFPNYSSELNVNALLLGDSALYLCASSPGQLYEQYFGPGTRLTVT.

The rearrangement links TRBV29-1 to TRBJ1-2; 8 bases are a match to TRBD1. The J segment lost 5 bases and the V segment lost 8 bases, leaving 10 bases of the junction unmatched. This CDR3 spans 13 amino acids. Germline values: CDR1 SQVTM, CDR2 ANQGSEA. CDR3 sequence (DNA): TGCAGCATCCGAACCGGGACAGGTTATGGCTACACCTTC. Translating it yields CSIRTGTGYGYTF.

This clonotype was seen more than once but under ten times. J is TRBJ2-5 and V is TRBV7-8; a weak D match, TRBD2 (7 bases). Germline V CDR1 and CDR2: SGHVS, FQNEAQ. V was trimmed by 4 bases and J by 3 bases, leaving 24 bases between them. This CDR3 comprises 18 residues. The CDR3: CASSYWEDGGPREETQYF. Here the CDR3 DNA reads TGTGCCAGCAGCTATTGGGAAGACGGGGGGCCGAGGGAAGAGACCCAGTACTTC.